This T cell receptor (beta chain) was sequenced for a study of cytomegalovirus exposure and HLA in healthy donors. Across the whole study: A later analysis reported the same platform for the 95 to 150 validation repertoires and the roughly 650 first-cohort repertoires. Regarding the study as a whole: Reported performance of the classifier showed diagnosis of cytomegalovirus status with high specificity and sensitivity.

Some clones are missing from TCRdb's copy, which holds only in-frame ones; the method was immunoSEQ multiplex PCR. The sample carries hundreds of thousands of clones, about 83% recorded once. With 1 base clipped from V and 0 bases from J, the junction kept 0 bases outside the gene matches. The CDR3 covers 15 residues. Germline assignment: CDR1 MNHNS and CDR2 SASEGT. In the case of this clone: What it recognizes is unknown.

Sequencing was performed on PBMCs. V is TRBV6-1 and J is TRBJ2-7; TRBD1 matches 10 bases. The TCR sequence derives from a man younger than 35 in good health and CMV-seronegative. Written as DNA, the CDR3 is TGTGCCAGCAGTGAAGGGACAGGGGGCTCCTACGAGCAGTACTTC. It yields the protein CASSEGTGGSYEQYF.